This T cell receptor (beta chain) was sequenced during a study of tumor and adjacent non-tumor tissue in lung cancer. Study-wide context: The patients, 10 or so men and 4 to 6 women, were roughly 30 to 76 with stage I to III disease. General study findings and limits: Normal lung showed higher cumulative top 100 clone frequency than tumor.

Germline lookup yields CDR1 SGHDN and CDR2 FVKESK. CDR3 length equals 16 residues. The library came from three nested PCR rounds adapted from ARM-PCR protocols. From the multiplex PCR reads, TCRdb called clonotypes with MiXCR, one entry per CDR3 protein. The data show more than 45,000 distinct CDR3 sequences, roughly 60% seen once. Note on this clonotype: Its specificity is not known. This may arise from a read error, as a much more abundant clone is one base away.

No cell sorting was done before RNA was extracted from the tissue. This non-tumor lung sample came from over 3 cm beyond the tumor edge. The sequenced material came from distant non-tumor lung tissue. V and J are TRBV14 and TRBJ2-3; possibly TRBD2 for D (5 bases). The receptor's source is a woman aged 70 to 79 with non-small cell lung cancer. The CDR3 spells CASSQVVVGNTDTQCF. As DNA, the CDR3 is TGTGCCAGCAGCCAAGTAGTTGTCGGGAACACAGATACGCAGTGTTTT.